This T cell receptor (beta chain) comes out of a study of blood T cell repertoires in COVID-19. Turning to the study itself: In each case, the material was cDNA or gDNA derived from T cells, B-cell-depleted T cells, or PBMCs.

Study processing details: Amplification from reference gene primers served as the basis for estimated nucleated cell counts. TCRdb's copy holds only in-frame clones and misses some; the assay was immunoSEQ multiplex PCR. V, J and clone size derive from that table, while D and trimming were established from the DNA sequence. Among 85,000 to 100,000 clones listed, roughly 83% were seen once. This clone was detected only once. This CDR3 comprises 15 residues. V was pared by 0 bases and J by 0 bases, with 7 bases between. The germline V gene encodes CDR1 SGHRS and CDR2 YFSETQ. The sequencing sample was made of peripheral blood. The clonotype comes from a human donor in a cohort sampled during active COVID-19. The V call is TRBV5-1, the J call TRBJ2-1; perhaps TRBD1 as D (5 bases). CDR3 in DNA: TGCGCCAGCAGCTTGGGTGGACACTCCTACAATGAGCAGTTCTTC. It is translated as CASSLGGHSYNEQFF.